The 15 T cell receptor beta chains presented below share a single source sample, sequenced in a study of blood T cells in healthy people across ages. A second PCR of roughly 6 to 12 cycles used a sample-barcoded 5' primer and a J-beta primer mix. Each CDR3 protein is one row after TCRdb ran MiXCR on the 5' RACE reads. Seen here are about 840,000 distinct CDR3 sequences, about 29% observed once, and the top ten hold roughly 10%. These data are also associated with another study on T cells of mothers and their children.

The source material was blood. These receptors were taken from a woman in her forties in good health.

Worth noting for this clonotype: A much larger clone differs by one base, so this may be a read error. The rearrangement uses TRBV5-5 and TRBJ2-5, with a tentative D call TRBD2 (5 bases). Germline V gives CDR1 SGHKS, CDR2 YYEKEE (reference sequence). The CDR3 is 13 amino acids. Trimming cost V 6 bases and J 5 bases, with 14 bases left between them. The DNA of the CDR3 is TGTGCCAGCAACCAGCTACCGGGGGAGACCCAGTACTTC. It specifies CASNQLPGETQYF.

The chain couples TRBV20-1 to TRBJ1-2, with TRBD1 matching 7 bases. The CDR3 covers 14 residues. Trimming at V came to 0 bases and at J to 4 bases, leaving 5 bases not matched to a gene. The germline V gene encodes CDR1 DFQATT and CDR2 SNEGSKA (reference sequence). The CDR3: CSAREQGSLYGYTF. The CDR3 nucleotides read TGCAGTGCTAGAGAACAGGGGTCGCTCTATGGCTACACCTTC.

This rearrangement joins TRBV12-3 or TRBV12-4 to TRBJ2-6, with 10 positions matching TRBD2. After removal of 11 bases from V and 3 bases from J, the junction contained 16 bases not matched to a gene. The CDR3 covers 18 residues. CDR3 protein: CAGTDPSGGVIGANVLTF. CDR3 DNA: TGTGCCGGCACAGACCCGAGCGGGGGGGTAATTGGGGCCAACGTCCTGACTTTC.

This clonotype was counted ten times or more. This chain connects TRBV11-2 to TRBJ2-3; D unresolved. The CDR3 is 14 residues long. Germline V gene lookup returns CDR1 SGHAT and CDR2 FQNNGV. Trimming shortened V by 1 base and J by 5 bases, and 10 bases separated the two germline ends. CDR3 amino acids: CASSLGQVGDTQYF. DNA for the CDR3: TGTGCCAGCAGCTTAGGGCAGGTGGGAGATACGCAGTATTTT.

There are many counts of this clonotype. The J gene is TRBJ2-7, the V gene TRBV20-1; D might be TRBD1 or TRBD2, each matching 5 bases. Germline-derived CDR1 and CDR2 are DFQATT and SNEGSKA (reference sequence). The length of the CDR3 is 13 residues. V lost 1 base and J lost 5, with 12 bases in between. The CDR3, as DNA: TGCAGTGCTAGAGTCCTGGGGACGGACGAGCAGTACTTC. Translation: CSARVLGTDEQYF.

The chain employs TRBV4-3 and TRBJ1-2; D uncertain. Germline V gene lookup returns CDR1 LGHNA and CDR2 YSLEER. The V and J ends lost 0 bases and 3 bases respectively, with 8 bases between them. CDR3 length: 14 residues. Here the CDR3 reads CASSQERNDYGYTF. The CDR3 coding sequence is TGCGCCAGCAGCCAAGAGCGAAACGACTATGGCTACACCTTC.

This clonotype has more than one count but fewer than ten. The chain recombines TRBV7-2 with TRBJ1-4; D is uncertain. V lost 2 bases to trimming and J lost 7 bases, with 11 bases between them. CDR1 and CDR2 from the germline V gene are SGHTA and FQGNSA. CDR3 length equals 14 residues. The CDR3 DNA sequence: TGTGCCAGCAGCTTATACGAGTCGAGTGAAAAACTGTTTTTT. Amino acid sequence: CASSLYESSEKLFF.

The chain combines TRBV27 with TRBJ2-1; the D is unclear. V was cut by 7 bases and J by 1 base, with 11 bases left in between. The CDR3 runs 14 residues. Per the germline V gene, CDR1 is MNHEY and CDR2 is SMNVEV (reference sequence). Here the CDR3 DNA reads TGTGCCAGCATGGTCCACTTGTCCTACAATGAGCAGTTCTTC. This codes for CASMVHLSYNEQFF.

The chain combines TRBV2 with TRBJ2-3; D is unclear. V was pared by 3 bases and J by 0 bases, with 7 bases between. Looked up from germline, CDR1 is SNHLY and CDR2 is FYNNEI. The CDR3 extends over 14 amino acids. This chain's CDR3 is CASSEWVSTDTQYF. The CDR3 DNA sequence: TGTGCCAGCAGTGAGTGGGTCAGCACAGATACGCAGTATTTT.

The chain carries TRBV6-6 and TRBJ1-5, with 7 bases that match TRBD1. The CDR3 is made up of 17 amino acids. The J segment lost 3 bases and the V segment lost 6 bases, leaving 14 bases of the junction unmatched. Germline-derived CDR1 and CDR2 are MNHNY and SVGAGI (reference sequence). This CDR3 reads CASSPWGTGESNQPQHF. The CDR3, as DNA: TGTGCCAGCAGCCCATGGGGTACAGGGGAGTCCAATCAGCCCCAGCATTTT.

This chain uses TRBV14 with TRBJ2-2, with 9 bases identical to TRBD1. J lost 4 bases, V lost 0 bases, and 12 bases had no gene match. The CDR3 sequence is 19 residues long. The V gene's germline CDR1 is SGHDN and CDR2 FVKESK. CDR3: CASSQDRGVGQGATGELFF. The CDR3 DNA follows: TGTGCCAGCAGCCAAGATAGGGGTGTGGGACAGGGAGCCACCGGGGAGCTGTTTTTT.

This clonotype was seen at least ten times. DNA for the CDR3: TGCAGTGCTAGGCATTTTATCACCTACGAGCAGTACTTC. It yields the protein CSARHFITYEQYF. The rearrangement links TRBV20-1 to TRBJ2-7; D is ambiguous. The V gene's germline CDR1 is DFQATT and CDR2 SNEGSKA (reference sequence). V was clipped by 3 bases and J by 2 bases, with 11 bases between them. The CDR3 runs to 13 residues.

The gene calls are TRBV24-1 and TRBJ1-2, with 7 positions matching TRBD1. Germline trimming cut 3 bases from V and 4 bases from J; bases unmatched to any gene: 7. CDR3 size: 15 residues. Germline CDR1 KGHDR, CDR2 SFDVKD. The CDR3 region has the DNA TGTGCCACCAGTGATACCCGACAGGGAAGCTATGGCTACACCTTC. Its translation is CATSDTRQGSYGYTF.

The genes are TRBV27 and TRBJ2-2; 9 bases fit TRBD1. Germline CDR1 is MNHEY and CDR2 is SMNVEV (reference sequence). The trim removed 5 bases at V and 6 bases at J, leaving 10 bases unmatched. CDR3 length: 16 amino acids. The CDR3 sequence: CASSRETGGVAGELFF. In nucleotides, the CDR3 is TGTGCCAGCAGTAGGGAGACAGGGGGAGTCGCCGGGGAGCTGTTTTTT.

This clonotype was recorded a few times. The chain combines TRBV18 with TRBJ1-1; D is undetermined. The CDR3 contains 15 residues. Trimming removed 2 bases from V and 1 base from J, with 11 bases in between. Germline CDR1 is KGHSH and CDR2 is LQKENI. The CDR3: CASSPMGAGNTEAFF. Here the CDR3 DNA reads TGTGCCAGCTCACCAATGGGAGCAGGGAACACTGAAGCTTTCTTT.